Given below is one TCR beta chain in context. This specimen belongs to a study of cytomegalovirus exposure and HLA in healthy donors. This CDR3 contains 15 residues. V trimming: 8 bases; J trimming: 12 bases; junction bases outside the gene matches: 20. CDR1 GTSNPN and CDR2 SVGIG come from the germline V gene (reference sequence). PCR used 60 Vbeta primers and 13 Jbeta primers. TCRdb's table, derived via immunoSEQ multiplex PCR, lists solely in-frame clones and lacks some. The profile covers 95,000 to 130,000 clones, with over 60% appearing a single time and over 3.5% taken by the ten largest. This chain connects TRBV30 to TRBJ2-1; 9 bases map to TRBD1. This receptor was obtained from a man aged 25 to 45 in good health and CMV-seropositive. Sequenced input: PBMCs. The CDR3 region is CAGDRGPTGGGWQFF. In DNA, the CDR3 is TGTGCCGGGGATAGGGGGCCAACAGGGGGCGGTTGGCAGTTCTTC.